This T cell receptor (beta chain) was recorded in a study of shared clonotypes between healthy human individuals. Researchers ran the assay at a deep level. Profiled with immunoSEQ multiplex PCR; TCRdb holds only in-frame clones, not every one. Here the sample spans a few hundred thousand clones, roughly 85% being singletons. The CDR3 sequence is 20 residues long. Germline CDR1 and CDR2: LGHNA and YSLEER. After removal of 2 bases from V and 2 bases from J, the junction contained 14 bases not matched to a gene. In this sample, this clone turned up many times. None of the donors, who were healthy HIV-negative adults, had recently had acute infections or vaccinations.

The gene calls are TRBV4-3 and TRBJ1-4, with 10 positions matching TRBD1. Sequenced sample: PBMCs. The clonotype was recovered from a woman in her thirties or forties in good health. Some clones in this sample may be carry-over from other donors' samples. The CDR3 is CASSQHFTPGQGRTNEKLFF. In DNA form, the CDR3 reads TGCGCCAGCAGCCAACACTTCACGCCGGGACAGGGGAGGACTAATGAAAAACTGTTTTTT.